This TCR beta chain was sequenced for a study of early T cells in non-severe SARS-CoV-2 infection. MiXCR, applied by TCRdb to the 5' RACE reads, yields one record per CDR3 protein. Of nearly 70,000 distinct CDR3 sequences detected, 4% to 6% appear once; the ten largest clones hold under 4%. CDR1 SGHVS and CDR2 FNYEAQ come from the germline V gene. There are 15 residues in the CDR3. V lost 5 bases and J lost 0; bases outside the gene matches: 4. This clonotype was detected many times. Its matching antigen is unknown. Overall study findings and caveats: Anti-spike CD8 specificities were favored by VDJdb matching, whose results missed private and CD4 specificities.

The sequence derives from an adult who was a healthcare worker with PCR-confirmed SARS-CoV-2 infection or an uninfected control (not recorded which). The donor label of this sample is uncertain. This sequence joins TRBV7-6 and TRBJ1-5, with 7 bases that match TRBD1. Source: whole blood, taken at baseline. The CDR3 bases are TGTGCCAGCAGCCCCGACAGGGTTAGCAATCAGCCCCAGCATTTT. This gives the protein CASSPDRVSNQPQHF.